This paragraph covers one TCR beta chain sequence. Data came from immunoSEQ multiplex PCR; TCRdb stores just in-frame clones and leaves some out. The sample includes roughly 150,000 clones, over 80% of them seen just once. Time point in this sample: blood 2 weeks post-SBRT. Sample treatment: 15 Gy SBRT to primary tumor, nephrectomy 4 weeks later. The data belong to a study of radiation and T cells in renal cell carcinoma. Sequenced here: blood, sampled from a patient whose treatment included radiotherapy and nephrectomy. This TCR was sampled from a woman aged 45-65 years with renal cell carcinoma.

Here the CDR3 DNA reads TGTGCCAGCAGCTTAGATTCGGCAGGGGGCCAGCCCCAGCATTTT. It translates to CASSLDSAGGQPQHF. The rearrangement links TRBV11-2 to TRBJ1-5; 8 bases match TRBD1. The V gene end was trimmed by 0 bases and the J gene end by 7 bases; junction bases not matched to a gene: 5. CDR1 is SGHAT, CDR2 FQNNGV, per germline. This CDR3 has 15 amino acids.